These T cell receptor beta chains were read from a single sample in a study of cytomegalovirus exposure and HLA in healthy donors. The protocol was immunoSEQ multiplex PCR, while the TCRdb copy is restricted to in-frame clones and leaves out a portion. The data contain approximately 110,000 clones, around two thirds of them singletons. The specimen was PBMCs. The receptor set was obtained from a man younger than 40 in good health and CMV-seropositive. The CDR3 runs from the conserved cysteine through the conserved F or W. A D gene is named only where the DNA matches it firmly. Rows may omit the clone size; those that give it use once, few, many or a size class.

D gene: -; clone size: -; J gene: TRBJ1-6; CDR3 length: 13; V gene: TRBV6-1; CDR3 protein: CASSELYYSPLHF; CDR3 DNA: TGTGCCAGCAGTGAATTGTACTATTCACCCCTCCACTTT
D gene: -; clone size: few; J gene: TRBJ1-1; CDR3 length: 14; V gene: TRBV4-2; CDR3 protein: CASSRGTENTEAFF; CDR3 DNA: TGTGCCAGCAGCCGAGGGACTGAGAACACTGAAGCTTTCTTT
D gene: -; clone size: few; J gene: TRBJ1-1; CDR3 length: 13; V gene: TRBV5-1; CDR3 protein: CASSTGINTEAFF; CDR3 DNA: TGCGCCAGCAGTACAGGGATAAACACTGAAGCTTTCTTT
D gene: -; clone size: few; J gene: TRBJ2-3; CDR3 length: 17; V gene: TRBV19; CDR3 protein: CASSLLGGRTSTDTQYF; CDR3 DNA: TGTGCCAGTAGTCTCTTGGGGGGGCGGACGAGCACAGATACGCAGTATTTT
D gene: TRBD1; clone size: -; J gene: TRBJ1-5; CDR3 length: 15; V gene: TRBV6-1; CDR3 protein: CASTLGGISNQPQHF; CDR3 DNA: TGTGCCAGCACCCTAGGGGGCATAAGCAATCAGCCCCAGCATTTT
D gene: -; clone size: -; J gene: TRBJ2-1; CDR3 length: 16; V gene: TRBV19; CDR3 protein: CASSIGGRSSYNEQFF; CDR3 DNA: TGTGCCAGTAGTATAGGAGGCCGAAGCTCCTACAATGAGCAGTTCTTC
D gene: TRBD1; clone size: -; J gene: TRBJ1-5; CDR3 length: 19; V gene: TRBV9; CDR3 protein: CASSVWVQGAGKSNQPQHF; CDR3 DNA: TGTGCCAGCAGCGTATGGGTACAGGGGGCGGGTAAGTCCAATCAGCCCCAGCATTTT
D gene: TRBD1; clone size: few; J gene: TRBJ2-7; CDR3 length: 14; V gene: TRBV28; CDR3 protein: CASKPGGSSYEQYF; CDR3 DNA: TGTGCCAGCAAACCAGGGGGAAGCTCCTACGAGCAGTACTTC
D gene: -; clone size: few; J gene: TRBJ2-2; CDR3 length: 14; V gene: TRBV6-1; CDR3 protein: CASSPQGEAGELFF; CDR3 DNA: TGTGCCAGCAGTCCTCAGGGGGAGGCCGGGGAGCTGTTTTTT
D gene: -; clone size: -; J gene: TRBJ2-5; CDR3 length: 15; V gene: TRBV5-8; CDR3 protein: CASSFERGIKETQYF; CDR3 DNA: TGTGCCAGCAGCTTTGAAAGGGGGATAAAAGAGACCCAGTACTTC
D gene: TRBD2; clone size: -; J gene: TRBJ2-3; CDR3 length: 14; V gene: TRBV10-3; CDR3 protein: CAISSGGITDTQYF; CDR3 DNA: TGTGCCATCTCTAGCGGGGGGATCACAGATACGCAGTATTTT
D gene: -; clone size: -; J gene: TRBJ1-6; CDR3 length: 14; V gene: TRBV15; CDR3 protein: CATSRDRDNSPLHF; CDR3 DNA: TGTGCCACCAGCAGAGACAGGGATAATTCACCCCTCCACTTT
D gene: -; clone size: -; J gene: TRBJ1-5; CDR3 length: 15; V gene: TRBV19; CDR3 protein: CASIGAAYSNQPQHF; CDR3 DNA: TGTGCCAGTATCGGTGCGGCGTATAGCAATCAGCCCCAGCATTTT
D gene: TRBD1; clone size: -; J gene: TRBJ1-2; CDR3 length: 15; V gene: TRBV7-9; CDR3 protein: CASSSDTGQGYGYTF; CDR3 DNA: TGTGCCAGCAGCTCCGACACGGGACAGGGTTATGGCTACACCTTC
D gene: -; clone size: -; J gene: TRBJ2-3; CDR3 length: 14; V gene: TRBV5-1; CDR3 protein: CASSAGQSTDTQYF; CDR3 DNA: TGCGCCAGCAGCGCCGGACAGAGCACAGATACGCAGTATTTT
D gene: TRBD1; clone size: -; J gene: TRBJ2-2; CDR3 length: 14; V gene: TRBV19; CDR3 protein: CASQGQGGTGELFF; CDR3 DNA: TGTGCCAGCCAGGGACAGGGCGGTACCGGGGAGCTGTTTTTT
D gene: TRBD1; clone size: -; J gene: TRBJ2-7; CDR3 length: 15; V gene: TRBV6-5; CDR3 protein: CASSYGTGKSNEQYF; CDR3 DNA: TGTGCCAGCAGTTACGGGACAGGGAAGTCGAACGAGCAGTACTTC
D gene: TRBD2; clone size: few; J gene: TRBJ2-3; CDR3 length: 15; V gene: TRBV6-1; CDR3 protein: CASSDRRGSTDTQYF; CDR3 DNA: TGTGCCAGCAGTGACCGGCGGGGGAGCACAGATACGCAGTATTTT
D gene: -; clone size: -; J gene: TRBJ2-3; CDR3 length: 17; V gene: TRBV4-1; CDR3 protein: CASSPTEMRASADTQYF; CDR3 DNA: TGCGCCAGCAGCCCCACTGAGATGAGGGCTAGCGCAGATACGCAGTATTTT
D gene: -; clone size: -; J gene: TRBJ1-2; CDR3 length: 14; V gene: TRBV15; CDR3 protein: CATSRAGEPYGYTF; CDR3 DNA: TGTGCCACCAGCAGAGCTGGGGAGCCCTATGGCTACACCTTC